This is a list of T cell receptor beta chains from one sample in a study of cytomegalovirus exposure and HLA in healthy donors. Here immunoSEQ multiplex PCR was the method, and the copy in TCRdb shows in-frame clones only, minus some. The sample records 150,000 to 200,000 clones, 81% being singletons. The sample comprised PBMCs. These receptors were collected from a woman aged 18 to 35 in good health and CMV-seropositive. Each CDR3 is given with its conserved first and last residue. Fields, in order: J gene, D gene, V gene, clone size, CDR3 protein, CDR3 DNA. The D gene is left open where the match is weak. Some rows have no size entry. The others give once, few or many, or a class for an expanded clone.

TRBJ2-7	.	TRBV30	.	CAWSGLQGYEQYF	TGTGCCTGGAGTGGGTTACAGGGTTACGAGCAGTACTTC
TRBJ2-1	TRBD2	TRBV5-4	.	CASSNGLAGNNEQFF	TGTGCCAGCAGCAACGGGCTAGCGGGTAACAATGAGCAGTTCTTC
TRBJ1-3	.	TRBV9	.	CASSGAAENTIYF	TGTGCCAGCAGCGGGGCCGCCGAAAACACCATATATTTT
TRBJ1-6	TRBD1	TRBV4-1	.	CASNQGPGGSPLHF	TGCGCCAGCAACCAAGGGCCAGGGGGCTCACCCCTCCACTTT
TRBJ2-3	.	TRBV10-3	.	CAISPPGYDPTDTQYF	TGTGCCATCAGCCCCCCAGGGTACGACCCCACAGATACGCAGTATTTT
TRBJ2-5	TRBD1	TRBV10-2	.	CASTNSPRGETQYF	TGCGCCAGCACTAATTCTCCCAGGGGGGAGACCCAGTACTTC
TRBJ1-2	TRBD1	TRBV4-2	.	CASSQDPGQGVYGYTF	TGTGCCAGCAGCCAAGATCCCGGACAGGGCGTATATGGCTACACCTTC
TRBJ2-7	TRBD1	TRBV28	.	CASTTYPLPGTDEQYF	TGTGCCAGCACTACTTACCCCCTCCCCGGGACAGACGAGCAGTACTTC
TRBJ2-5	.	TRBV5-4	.	CASSAPQRQTYQETQYF	TGTGCCAGCAGCGCGCCCCAACGACAGACGTACCAAGAGACCCAGTACTTC
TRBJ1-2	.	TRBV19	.	CASMGEHRVGNGYTF	TGTGCCAGTATGGGGGAACACAGGGTAGGAAATGGCTACACCTTC
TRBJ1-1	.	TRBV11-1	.	CASSSRQVTEAFF	TGTGCCAGCAGTTCCCGACAGGTGACTGAAGCTTTCTTT
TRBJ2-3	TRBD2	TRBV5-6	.	CASSKTSGADTQYF	TGTGCCAGCAGCAAGACTAGCGGGGCTGATACGCAGTATTTT
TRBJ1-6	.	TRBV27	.	CASSFGGTNSPLHF	TGTGCCAGCAGTTTTGGAGGAACTAATTCACCCCTCCACTTT
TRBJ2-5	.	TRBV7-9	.	CASSKFPDMAQETQYF	TGTGCCAGCAGCAAGTTTCCGGACATGGCGCAAGAGACCCAGTACTTC
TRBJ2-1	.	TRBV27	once	CASSLLVNSGQFF	TGTGCCAGCAGTTTATTGGTCAACTCTGGGCAGTTCTTC
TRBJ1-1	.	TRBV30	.	CAWKQNTEAFF	TGTGCCTGGAAACAAAACACTGAAGCTTTCTTT
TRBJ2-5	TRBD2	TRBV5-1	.	CASSSSGVETQYF	TGCGCCAGCAGTTCTAGCGGGGTAGAGACCCAGTACTTC
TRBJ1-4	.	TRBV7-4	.	CPRSVMSEKLFF	TGTCCCCGGTCGGTGATGTCTGAAAAACTGTTTTTT
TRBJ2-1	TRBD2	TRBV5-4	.	CASSLRAGGAHNEQFF	TGTGCCAGCAGCTTGCGGGCGGGGGGTGCCCACAATGAGCAGTTCTTC
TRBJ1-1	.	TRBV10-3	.	CAISESRDSEAFF	TGTGCCATCAGTGAGTCGAGGGACTCTGAAGCTTTCTTT
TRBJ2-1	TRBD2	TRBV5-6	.	CASSVLAENYNEQFF	TGTGCCAGCAGCGTACTAGCGGAGAATTACAATGAGCAGTTCTTC
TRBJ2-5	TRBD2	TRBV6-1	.	CASILTSGGGETQYF	TGTGCCAGCATCTTGACTAGCGGGGGCGGAGAGACCCAGTACTTC
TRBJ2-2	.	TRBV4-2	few	CASSQEFGGKNTGELFF	TGTGCCAGCAGCCAAGAATTTGGCGGAAAGAACACCGGGGAGCTGTTTTTT
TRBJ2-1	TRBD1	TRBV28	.	CASSRGGDRGPYNEQFF	TGTGCCAGCAGCCGGGGGGGGGACAGGGGGCCCTACAATGAGCAGTTCTTC
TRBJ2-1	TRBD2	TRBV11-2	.	CASSLDLAGLYNEQFF	TGTGCCAGCAGCTTAGATCTAGCGGGGTTGTACAATGAGCAGTTCTTC
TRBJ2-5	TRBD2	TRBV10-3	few	CAISDILAGGSETQYF	TGTGCCATCAGTGACATACTAGCGGGGGGATCAGAGACCCAGTACTTC
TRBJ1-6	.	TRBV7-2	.	CASSLGVSSPLHF	TGTGCCAGCAGCTTAGGGGTTAGCTCACCCCTCCACTTT
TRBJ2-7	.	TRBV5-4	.	CASSPYGGLYYEQYF	TGTGCCAGCAGCCCCTATGGGGGCCTCTACTACGAGCAGTACTTC
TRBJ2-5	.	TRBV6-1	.	CASKEGAETQYF	TGTGCCAGCAAGGAGGGGGCAGAGACCCAGTACTTC
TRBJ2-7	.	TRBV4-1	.	CASSQRGGFTYEQYF	TGCGCCAGCAGCCAACGAGGAGGGTTCACCTACGAGCAGTACTTC
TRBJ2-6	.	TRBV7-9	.	CASSGGANGLTF	TGTGCCAGCAGCGGGGGGGCCAACGGCCTGACTTTC
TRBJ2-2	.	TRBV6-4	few	CASRTGFDTGELFF	TGTGCCAGCCGCACAGGGTTTGACACCGGGGAGCTGTTTTTT
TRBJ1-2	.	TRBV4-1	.	CASSQTGLEGYTF	TGCGCCAGCAGCCAAACAGGTCTAGAGGGCTACACCTTC
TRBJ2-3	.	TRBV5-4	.	CASSSPPADTQYF	TGTGCCAGCAGCTCCCCGCCAGCAGATACGCAGTATTTT
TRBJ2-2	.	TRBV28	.	CASSFSSQTRVGELFF	TGTGCCAGCAGTTTTAGTTCCCAAACCCGGGTCGGGGAGCTGTTTTTT
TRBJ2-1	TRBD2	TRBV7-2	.	CASSLRRGDNEQFF	TGTGCCAGCAGCTTAAGGCGGGGGGACAATGAGCAGTTCTTC
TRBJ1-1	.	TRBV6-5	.	CASSEALEVTAFF	TGTGCCAGCAGTGAAGCGCTGGAAGTGACGGCTTTCTTT
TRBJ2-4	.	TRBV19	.	CASRRWAGADNIQYF	TGTGCCAGTAGAAGGTGGGCGGGGGCGGACAACATTCAGTACTTC